The present entry profiles one TCR beta chain with its context. This sample was included in a study of control samples from healthy donors and cancer patients. The CDR3 is 15 amino acids. Trimming took 9 bases from V and 4 from J; bases not matched to a gene: 14. CDR1 is LNHDA and CDR2 is SQIVND in the germline V gene (reference sequence). This table comes from immunoSEQ multiplex PCR, and its TCRdb copy is limited to in-frame clones, with some not included. Counted here are tens of thousands of clones, less than 95% occurring once; the ten biggest clones make up under 0.95%. Sequencing was performed on PBMCs. The source of this sequence is a man aged 25 to 45 with colorectal cancer. This chain connects TRBV19 to TRBJ1-2, with TRBD1 matching 7 bases. The DNA of the CDR3 is TGTGCCAGCACTACCAGGGGGGCGCAAGCCTATGGCTACACCTTC. Its protein is CASTTRGAQAYGYTF.